A selection of T cell receptor beta chains follows, all from one sample in a study of blood T cell repertoires in COVID-19. Repertoires were generated with immunoSEQ multiplex PCR, while TCRdb's copy carries only in-frame clones and drops some. The table lists a few hundred thousand clones, roughly 80% of them singletons. The sequenced sample consisted of peripheral blood. The source is a woman aged 45-60 years with active or convalescent COVID-19. CDR3s include the opening cysteine and the closing phenylalanine or tryptophan. Fields, in order: V gene, J gene, clone size, D gene, CDR3 protein, CDR3 DNA. A D gene is named only where the DNA matches it firmly. Size values are once, few and many counts, or a class for expanded clones, and some rows have none.

TRBV5-4	TRBJ2-3	-	TRBD1	CASSPLQGSTDTQYF	TGTGCCAGCAGCCCATTACAGGGGAGCACAGATACGCAGTATTTT
TRBV7-9	TRBJ1-2	-	-	CASSSPQGGPNYGYTF	TGTGCCAGCAGCTCCCCCCAAGGGGGACCTAACTATGGCTACACCTTC
TRBV19	TRBJ2-1	-	-	CASSINRWSSGDEQFF	TGTGCCAGTAGTATAAATAGGTGGAGTAGCGGCGATGAGCAGTTCTTC
TRBV6-5	TRBJ1-2	-	-	CASSYSRELSYGYTF	TGTGCCAGCAGTTACTCGAGGGAGTTGAGCTATGGCTACACCTTC
TRBV7-7	TRBJ2-5	-	TRBD2	CASSLLGAGGQETQYF	TGTGCCAGCAGCTTACTGGGAGCGGGGGGCCAAGAGACCCAGTACTTC
TRBV9	TRBJ2-2	few	-	CASSVRPGDTGELFF	TGTGCCAGCAGCGTTCGGCCGGGAGACACCGGGGAGCTGTTTTTT
TRBV3-1/TRBV3-2	TRBJ1-3	-	TRBD1	CASSQGGTVGSTIYF	TGTGCCAGCAGCCAAGGGGGGACAGTTGGAAGCACCATATATTTT
TRBV5-1	TRBJ2-7	-	TRBD1	CASTPFLTGVMHEQYF	TGCGCCAGCACGCCCTTTCTGACAGGGGTGATGCACGAGCAGTACTTC
TRBV5-1	TRBJ2-1	many	-	CASSLRSNAGEQFF	TGCGCCAGCAGCTTGAGGAGCAATGCGGGTGAGCAGTTCTTC
TRBV7-2	TRBJ2-1	-	-	CASSLSPGGFNEQFF	TGTGCCAGCAGCCTGAGCCCTGGAGGGTTCAATGAGCAGTTCTTC
TRBV5-1	TRBJ1-1	-	-	CASSQGAGGTEAFF	TGCGCCAGCAGCCAAGGAGCGGGAGGCACTGAAGCTTTCTTT
TRBV5-8	TRBJ1-4	few	TRBD1	CASSLVPGTGGSATNEKLFF	TGTGCCAGCAGCTTGGTCCCCGGGACAGGGGGCAGCGCGACTAATGAAAAACTGTTTTTT
TRBV28	TRBJ1-2	-	-	CASSYRLTRYGYTF	TGTGCCAGCAGCTACAGGCTGACCCGCTATGGCTACACCTTC
TRBV28	TRBJ1-4	-	-	CASSPNGIATNEKLFF	TGTGCCAGCAGTCCGAACGGTATTGCAACTAATGAAAAACTGTTTTTT
TRBV6-5	TRBJ1-1	once	-	CASSSPSQGSATEAFF	TGTGCCAGCAGTTCCCCATCGCAGGGTTCGGCGACTGAAGCTTTCTTT
TRBV3-1/TRBV3-2	TRBJ2-3	-	-	CASSRDSPRDTQYF	TGTGCCAGCAGCCGGGACTCCCCCAGAGATACGCAGTATTTT
TRBV5-1	TRBJ1-3	-	-	CASSLGHAGNTIYF	TGCGCCAGCAGCCTAGGACATGCTGGAAACACCATATATTTT
TRBV18	TRBJ2-3	-	TRBD1	CASSPDRGSTDTQYF	TGTGCCAGCTCACCAGACAGGGGCAGCACAGATACGCAGTATTTT
TRBV28	TRBJ1-2	-	TRBD1	CASSPPQGVSYGYTF	TGTGCCAGCAGCCCCCCACAGGGGGTCTCCTATGGCTACACCTTC
TRBV24-1	TRBJ1-2	-	TRBD1	CAIPGGSFGYTF	TGTGCCATCCCAGGGGGTAGTTTCGGCTACACCTTC
TRBV2	TRBJ1-3	-	-	CASSRDQGGNTIYF	TGTGCCAGCAGCCGCGACCAGGGGGGAAACACCATATATTTT
TRBV19	TRBJ1-2	-	-	CASSPGQGFYGYTF	TGTGCCAGTAGTCCGGGACAAGGCTTCTATGGCTACACCTTC
TRBV5-1	TRBJ2-7	-	-	CASFNRGYEQYF	TGCGCCAGCTTCAACCGGGGCTACGAGCAGTACTTC
TRBV28	TRBJ2-1	-	-	CASSLGVYNEQFF	TGTGCCAGCAGTCTAGGGGTCTACAATGAGCAGTTCTTC
TRBV28	TRBJ1-1	-	TRBD1	CASTTGGLGEAFF	TGTGCCAGCACGACAGGGGGCTTAGGTGAAGCTTTCTTT
TRBV21-1	TRBJ1-5	-	-	CASSKRTAYQPQHF	TGTGCCAGCAGCAAGAGGACAGCTTATCAGCCCCAGCATTTT
TRBV24-1	TRBJ2-1	-	-	CATSVGDEQFF	TGTGCCACCAGTGTCGGGGATGAGCAGTTCTTC
TRBV5-1	TRBJ2-3	-	-	CASSPDPGVRTDTQYF	TGCGCCAGCAGCCCGGATCCCGGAGTGCGGACAGATACGCAGTATTTT
TRBV27	TRBJ2-1	-	-	CASSLDYDPIARAYNEQFF	TGTGCCAGCAGTTTAGACTACGATCCCATAGCGCGCGCCTACAATGAGCAGTTCTTC
TRBV24-1	TRBJ2-3	-	-	CATSDLPGKGDTQYF	TGTGCCACCAGTGATTTGCCCGGGAAGGGAGATACGCAGTATTTT
TRBV5-4	TRBJ2-7	-	-	CASSLEGGGPNEQYF	TGTGCCAGCAGCTTGGAAGGGGGAGGGCCCAACGAGCAGTACTTC
TRBV11-2	TRBJ2-7	few	-	CASSLQGIFYEQYF	TGTGCCAGCAGCCTACAGGGTATCTTCTACGAGCAGTACTTC
TRBV19	TRBJ2-1	-	-	CASIGGAGLSYNEQFF	TGTGCCAGTATCGGAGGGGCAGGCCTTAGTTACAATGAGCAGTTCTTC
TRBV29-1	TRBJ2-1	-	TRBD2	CSVELAGDGRSYNEQFF	TGCAGCGTTGAACTAGCGGGAGACGGGAGATCCTACAATGAGCAGTTCTTC
TRBV19	TRBJ2-1	once	TRBD2	CASSPTSASSYNEQFF	TGTGCCAGTAGCCCCACTAGCGCTAGCTCCTACAATGAGCAGTTCTTC
TRBV7-2	TRBJ1-1	-	-	CASSLAGNTEAFF	TGTGCCAGCAGTCTCGCAGGGAACACTGAAGCTTTCTTT
TRBV27	TRBJ1-4	-	TRBD1	CASSPGGANEKLFF	TGTGCCAGCAGCCCAGGGGGCGCTAATGAAAAACTGTTTTTT
TRBV6-5	TRBJ2-3	once	TRBD1	CASRRGGADTQYF	TGTGCCAGCAGGCGAGGGGGCGCAGATACGCAGTATTTT
TRBV27	TRBJ1-3	-	TRBD1	CASSRTGGTSGNTIYF	TGTGCCAGCAGCCGGACAGGGGGAACATCTGGAAACACCATATATTTT
TRBV5-1	TRBJ2-7	-	TRBD2	CASSLAAGKYEQYF	TGCGCCAGCAGCTTGGCAGCGGGAAAATACGAGCAGTACTTC
TRBV5-1	TRBJ1-4	-	TRBD1	CASSTGDRGDEKLFF	TGCGCCAGCAGCACCGGAGACAGGGGAGACGAAAAACTGTTTTTT
TRBV5-1	TRBJ1-1	-	-	CASSLEDTRDEAFF	TGCGCCAGCAGCCTCGAGGACACCCGCGATGAAGCTTTCTTT
TRBV10-3	TRBJ2-1	few	TRBD2	CAIAGLAGGPDEQFF	TGTGCCATCGCTGGTCTAGCGGGAGGGCCGGATGAGCAGTTCTTC
TRBV7-9	TRBJ2-1	few	-	CASSLRGGPSYNEQFF	TGTGCCAGCAGCTTAAGGGGGGGCCCCTCCTACAATGAGCAGTTCTTC
TRBV10-3	TRBJ1-1	-	-	CAISASDSQGRTEAFF	TGTGCCATCAGTGCCTCAGACAGTCAGGGTAGGACTGAAGCTTTCTTT
TRBV29-1	TRBJ2-3	-	-	CSVERGHGTDTQYF	TGCAGCGTTGAAAGGGGACACGGCACAGATACGCAGTATTTT
TRBV29-1	TRBJ2-7	-	TRBD1	CSVEGGDRGLYEQYF	TGCAGCGTCGAGGGTGGGGACAGGGGGCTCTACGAGCAGTACTTC
TRBV9	TRBJ2-1	-	-	CASSVGGSGPLSYNEQFF	TGTGCCAGCAGCGTAGGTGGTAGCGGACCCCTCTCCTACAATGAGCAGTTCTTC
TRBV5-5	TRBJ1-6	many	-	CASSFGGRGGGSPLHF	TGTGCCAGCAGCTTTGGTGGCAGGGGAGGGGGTTCACCCCTCCACTTT
TRBV9	TRBJ2-1	-	TRBD2	CASSVSWASGSYNEQFF	TGTGCCAGCAGCGTATCTTGGGCTAGCGGGTCGTACAATGAGCAGTTCTTC